Below are 27 T cell receptor beta chains sequenced from a single sample in a study of T cells in localized non-small cell lung cancer. Assay: immunoSEQ multiplex PCR; the TCRdb copy retains only in-frame clones and omits some. The sample consists of roughly 19,000 clones, 80% to 90% of them appearing once. The starting material was PBMCs, obtained before any cancer treatment. Receptors originate from a man aged 40 to 69 with stage II squamous cell lung carcinoma.

This rearrangement joins TRBV7-9 to TRBJ2-7; D is unresolved. Germline-derived CDR1 and CDR2 are SEHNR and FQNEAQ (reference sequence). The CDR3 has 11 residues. Trimming pared 4 bases from V and 3 bases from J, leaving 4 bases between. The CDR3 sequence is CASSSYYEQYF. CDR3 coding DNA: TGTGCCAGCAGCTCGTACTACGAGCAGTACTTC. The whole variable domain, filled in from reference TRBV7-9 and TRBJ2-7, reads DTGVSQNPRHKITKRGQNVTFRCDPISEHNRLYWYRQTLGQGPEFLTYFQNEAQLEKSRLLSDRFSAERPKGSFSTLEIQRTEQGDSAMYLCASSSYYEQYFGPGTRLTVT.

V usage is TRBV5-1 and J usage is TRBJ1-1; no clear D gene. Trimming removed 2 bases at V and 0 bases at J, with 8 bases between. The CDR3 contains 14 residues. CDR1 is SGHRS and CDR2 is YFSETQ in the germline V gene. CDR3 region: CASSLLDMNTEAFF. CDR3 DNA: TGCGCCAGCAGCTTACTGGATATGAACACTGAAGCTTTCTTT.

The V gene is TRBV7-9, the J gene TRBJ1-1; D gene unclear. Germline CDR1 is SEHNR and CDR2 is FQNEAQ (reference sequence). Between the trimmed V and J ends, which lost 2 bases and 3 bases, there was a span of 4 bases. The CDR3 has 12 amino acids. The CDR3 reads CASSLSYTEAFF. The CDR3, as DNA: TGTGCCAGCAGCTTAAGCTACACTGAAGCTTTCTTT.

This chain joins TRBV6-5 and TRBJ2-3; maybe TRBD1 (6 bases). There are 15 residues in the CDR3. The V end was cut by 5 bases, the J end by 2 bases, with 14 bases between. Germline lookup yields CDR1 MNHEY and CDR2 SVGAGI. CDR3 loop: CASSPLGGVTDTQYF. The CDR3 nucleotides are TGTGCCAGCAGTCCCTTAGGGGGTGTCACAGATACGCAGTATTTT.

The chain employs TRBV19 and TRBJ2-4; maybe TRBD1 (5 bases). The germline CDR1 and CDR2 sequences are LNHDA and SQIVND (reference sequence). This CDR3 comprises 14 residues. V dropped 7 bases and J dropped 5 bases, with 15 bases sitting between them. Written as DNA, the CDR3 is TGTGCCAGTACCATTCAGGGTGGAGAAAACATTCAGTACTTC. Protein sequence: CASTIQGGENIQYF.

The chain employs TRBV5-1 and TRBJ2-7; D is uncertain. V lost 0 bases to trimming and J lost 0 bases, with 7 bases between them. This CDR3 has 14 amino acids. CDR1 is SGHRS and CDR2 is YFSETQ in the germline V gene. The CDR3 sequence: CASSLEQLSYEQYF. CDR3 in DNA: TGCGCCAGCAGCTTGGAGCAGCTCTCCTACGAGCAGTACTTC.

The chain joins TRBV7-8 to TRBJ1-4; D is unresolved. Germline lookup yields CDR1 SGHVS and CDR2 FQNEAQ. V lost 4 bases to trimming and J lost 5 bases, with 8 bases between them. The CDR3 totals 13 residues. Here the CDR3 DNA reads TGTGCCAGCAGCTCGTCGGGGAATGAAAAACTGTTTTTT. It yields the protein CASSSSGNEKLFF.

The rearrangement uses TRBV4-2 and TRBJ2-1, with 10 nucleotides matching TRBD2. The CDR3 loop spans 17 amino acids. The V and J ends lost 3 bases and 4 bases, in that order; junction bases with no gene match: 9. Germline V gives CDR1 LGHNA, CDR2 YNFKEQ. This chain's CDR3 is CASSQSLSGRNYNEQFF. CDR3 nucleotide sequence: TGTGCCAGCAGCCAGTCCCTTAGCGGGAGGAATTACAATGAGCAGTTCTTC.

J is TRBJ2-1 and V is TRBV9, with no clear D. The CDR3 totals 17 residues. The germline V gene encodes CDR1 SGDLS and CDR2 YYNGEE. Trimming took 0 bases from V and 1 from J, leaving 14 bases between them. Written as DNA, the CDR3 is TGTGCCAGCAGCGTAGGGGATGGGTTCTTTTCCTACAATGAGCAGTTCTTC. Residues: CASSVGDGFFSYNEQFF. Combining the CDR3 with reference TRBV9 and TRBJ2-1 gives the whole variable domain DSGVTQTPKHLITATGQRVTLRCSPRSGDLSVYWYQQSLDQGLQFLIQYYNGEERAKGNILERFSAQQFPDLHSELNLSSLELGDSALYFCASSVGDGFFSYNEQFFGPGTRLTVL.

This chain joins TRBV6-1 and TRBJ1-1; D is undetermined. V was pared by 10 bases and J by 5 bases, with 17 bases between. The CDR3 is made up of 13 amino acids. CDR1 and CDR2 from the germline V gene are MNHNS and SASEGT. The CDR3 DNA sequence: TGTGCCATCCGACAAAAGGTCGGAACTGAAGCTTTCTTT. This gives the protein CAIRQKVGTEAFF.

This clone was observed a handful of times. J is TRBJ1-4 and V is TRBV19, with a weak D call TRBD1 (6 bases). The germline gives CDR1 LNHDA, CDR2 SQIVND (reference sequence). The V end lost 5 bases, the J end lost 0 bases, and 13 bases lay between the germline ends. The CDR3 sequence is 16 residues long. CDR3 sequence: CASSSLTGPTNEKLFF. In nucleotides, the CDR3 is TGTGCCAGTAGTTCCTTGACAGGCCCAACTAATGAAAAACTGTTTTTT.

The chain is built from TRBV7-8 and TRBJ1-1; 7 bases line up with TRBD1. Germline CDR1 SGHVS, CDR2 FQNEAQ. V lost 6 bases, J lost 1 base, and 2 bases stayed unmatched. CDR3 length equals 13 residues. The CDR3 here is CASRGQKNTEAFF. DNA for the CDR3: TGTGCCAGCAGGGGACAGAAGAACACTGAAGCTTTCTTT.

V is TRBV7-3 and J is TRBJ2-2; the match to TRBD1 covers 9 bases. CDR1 SGHTA and CDR2 FQGTGA come from the germline V gene. With 7 bases clipped from V and 5 bases from J, the junction kept 8 bases outside the gene matches. The CDR3 sequence is 15 residues long. The CDR3 DNA reads as TGTGCCAGCACCTCTGGGACAGGGTATACCGGGGAGCTGTTTTTT. It specifies CASTSGTGYTGELFF.

This clone rates as medium-sized. Here the CDR3 DNA reads TGCGCCAGCACTACGGACAGGGGGGGAAAAACCGGGGAGCTGTTTTTT. Its protein is CASTTDRGGKTGELFF. This chain links TRBV10-1 with TRBJ2-2; 10 bases are a match to TRBD1. Germline lookup yields CDR1 WNHNN and CDR2 SYGVQD (reference sequence). J gave up 5 bases and V 7 bases, and 10 bases lay outside the gene matches. This CDR3 has 16 residues.

This clone occurred a few times. V usage is TRBV9 and J usage is TRBJ1-6; 8 positions match TRBD1. Germline CDR1 SGDLS, CDR2 YYNGEE. The CDR3 consists of 14 residues. Trimming removed 4 bases from V and 7 bases from J; junction bases left unmatched: 4. This chain's CDR3 is CASSKRQGNSPLHF. The CDR3, as DNA: TGTGCCAGCAGCAAAAGACAGGGGAATTCACCCCTCCACTTT. The complete variable domain, with remaining parts taken from reference TRBV9 and TRBJ1-6, reads DSGVTQTPKHLITATGQRVTLRCSPRSGDLSVYWYQQSLDQGLQFLIQYYNGEERAKGNILERFSAQQFPDLHSELNLSSLELGDSALYFCASSKRQGNSPLHFGNGTRLTVT.

This clone was seen only a few times. The chain joins TRBV5-4 to TRBJ2-2, with 11 bases that match TRBD1. Losses at the gene ends were 4 bases for V and 7 bases for J; bases not matched to a gene: 9. There are 16 residues in the CDR3. Germline CDR1 and CDR2: SGHNT and YYREEE (reference sequence). The CDR3 sequence: CASSLGQGAKVGELFF. The CDR3 DNA sequence: TGTGCCAGCAGCCTTGGACAGGGGGCGAAGGTCGGGGAGCTGTTTTTT.

The chain is built from TRBV4-1 and TRBJ1-1; no clear D gene. The CDR3 spans 11 residues. V lost 6 bases, J lost 1 base, and 3 bases lay in between. From germline, CDR1 is MGHRA and CDR2 YSYEKL. CDR3: CASRGNTEAFF. CDR3 coding DNA: TGCGCCAGCAGAGGGAACACTGAAGCTTTCTTT.

The CDR3 region has the DNA TGCGCCAGCAGCCCGGGGATGGTCTCCAACACAGATACGCAGTATTTT. Its protein product is CASSPGMVSNTDTQYF. This chain uses TRBV5-1 with TRBJ2-3; maybe TRBD2 (5 bases). From germline, CDR1 is SGHRS and CDR2 YFSETQ. The CDR3 length is 16 residues. Trimming shortened V by 4 bases and J by 2 bases, and 17 bases separated the two germline ends.

In its sample, this clone is medium-sized. The V and J genes are TRBV27 and TRBJ1-1; D gene ambiguous. V was shortened by 6 bases and J by 4 bases, with 18 bases between the two germline ends. Germline CDR1 MNHEY, CDR2 SMNVEV (reference sequence). This CDR3 spans 15 amino acids. The CDR3 DNA reads TGTGCCAGCAGCCCGAGAGGCGGACGAGGCACTGAAGCTTTCTTT. This gives the protein CASSPRGGRGTEAFF.

The chain carries TRBV19 and TRBJ2-3, with 7 nucleotides matching TRBD1. This CDR3 spans 14 amino acids. CDR1 and CDR2 from the germline V gene are LNHDA and SQIVND (reference sequence). The junction had 6 bases not matched to a gene; V was cut back by 5 bases and J by 4 bases. The CDR3 DNA follows: TGTGCCAGTAGTCTGAACAGGGGCGCAGATACGCAGTATTTT. It specifies CASSLNRGADTQYF.

The rearrangement uses TRBV5-4 and TRBJ1-1; 11 positions agree with TRBD1. The CDR3 has 18 amino acids. With V trimmed by 5 bases and J by 5 bases, 17 bases remained unmatched. Germline CDR1 is SGHNT and CDR2 is YYREEE (reference sequence). The CDR3 loop is CASREREGQGVLGTEAFF. The CDR3 DNA sequence: TGTGCCAGCAGGGAAAGAGAGGGACAGGGGGTTTTGGGGACTGAAGCTTTCTTT.

This chain uses TRBV7-9 with TRBJ1-2; D unclear. V was cut by 3 bases and J by 8 bases, with 10 bases left in between. Germline CDR1 is SEHNR and CDR2 is FQNEAQ (reference sequence). The CDR3 length is 12 residues. This CDR3 is CASSFNREGYTF. DNA of the CDR3: TGTGCCAGCAGCTTCAATAGGGAAGGCTACACCTTC.

The chain employs TRBV4-1 and TRBJ2-3, with TRBD2 matching over 13 bases. This CDR3 is 16 amino acids long. After removal of 2 bases from V and 5 bases from J, the junction contained 4 bases not matched to a gene. CDR1 MGHRA and CDR2 YSYEKL come from the germline V gene. The CDR3 coding sequence is TGCGCCAGCAGCCAAATACTAGCGGGAGGGGGAGATACGCAGTATTTT. It specifies CASSQILAGGGDTQYF.

The chain recombines TRBV6-6 with TRBJ1-4; D not resolved. The germline CDR1 and CDR2 sequences are MNHNY and SVGAGI (reference sequence). Trimming took 5 bases from V and 8 from J, leaving 18 bases between them. CDR3 length equals 15 residues. CDR3 protein: CASSVGRERWEKLFF. The CDR3 DNA reads as TGTGCCAGCAGTGTAGGGCGAGAGCGATGGGAAAAACTGTTTTTT.

This sequence joins TRBV11-3 and TRBJ2-7, with D tentatively TRBD1 (5 bases). There are 16 residues in the CDR3. Germline CDR1 and CDR2: SGHNT and YENEEA. Trimming stripped 5 bases from V and 3 bases from J, with 20 bases between. CDR3 DNA: TGTGCCAGCAGCACATACCCAGGGTACTACTACTACGAGCAGTACTTC. Translating it yields CASSTYPGYYYYEQYF.

The gene calls are TRBV19 and TRBJ2-1; D perhaps matches TRBD2 (5 bases). This CDR3 is 14 amino acids long. The germline V and J ends were trimmed by 7 bases and 0 bases, with 10 bases remaining between them. Germline CDR1 reads LNHDA; CDR2 reads SQIVND (reference sequence). The CDR3 reads CASKIRDSYNEQFF. The CDR3, as DNA: TGTGCCAGTAAGATCCGGGACTCCTACAATGAGCAGTTCTTC.

The V and J genes are TRBV29-1 and TRBJ2-2, with D uncertain. Germline lookup yields CDR1 SQVTM and CDR2 ANQGSEA. V lost 6 bases and J lost 3, with 14 bases in between. The CDR3 totals 14 residues. CDR3 loop: CSVRVGADTGELFF. In DNA, the CDR3 is TGCAGCGTACGAGTGGGCGCGGACACCGGGGAGCTGTTTTTT.